This T cell receptor (beta chain) is drawn from a study of T-cell memory formation after mild COVID-19. Findings of the study overall: Day 15 to 85 contracting clones showed balanced CD4/CD8; day 15 to 37 expanders favored CD4+.

Unmatched junction bases numbered 11, after V lost 2 bases and J lost 3 bases. The CDR3 contains 16 residues. In germline, CDR1 is DFQATT, CDR2 SNEGSKA (reference sequence). Using its own MiXCR run on the 5' RACE reads, TCRdb lists one record per CDR3 protein. The table has around 450,000 distinct CDR3 sequences, less than 25% seen once. Details on this clonotype: Its target is not known.

The receptor comes from an adult woman who had mild COVID-19 (a few samples of this study predate the infection). Cell type and time point are not known. The material sequenced was PBMCs or a T cell subset sorted from them (not recorded which). The chain combines TRBV20-1 with TRBJ2-3, with TRBD2 identical over 7 bases. CDR3: CSARFTGEGSTDTQYF. The CDR3 coding sequence is TGCAGTGCTAGATTTACGGGGGAGGGCTCGACAGATACGCAGTATTTT.